This is a list of T cell receptor beta chains from one sample in a study of CD8 T cells in ankylosing spondylitis. TCRdb re-analysed the 5' RACE reads in MiXCR, keeping a single row per CDR3 protein. The sample holds around 150,000 distinct CDR3 sequences; under 45% are singletons and the top ten take around 15%. Sequenced: synovial fluid, either unsorted or a sorted T cell fraction (not recorded which). The receptor set was obtained from a male donor with ankylosing spondylitis. Each CDR3 is given with its conserved first and last residue. D genes are given only for firm matches. Size tells how often a clone was seen (once, few, many) or the class of an expanded clone, and some rows leave it out.

clone_size,d_call,cdr3_length,j_call,v_call,cdr3_nt,cdr3_aa
-,TRBD1,15,TRBJ1-2,TRBV5-5,TGTGCCAGCAGGCTACTCGGGACAGGGGTTGTGAGCTACACCTTC,CASRLLGTGVVSYTF
once,-,15,TRBJ1-1,TRBV5-1,TGCGCCAGCAGCACCCCCCGGGGTCCTAACACTGAAGCTTTCTTT,CASSTPRGPNTEAFF
-,-,16,TRBJ1-2,TRBV20-1,TGCAGTGCTCTTCACCCCCTTGACGGATCGAACTATGGCTACACCTTC,CSALHPLDGSNYGYTF
-,TRBD2,17,TRBJ2-1,TRBV15,TGTGCCACCAGCACCACTAGCGGGAGGGTAGGCTACAATGAGCAGTTCTTC,CATSTTSGRVGYNEQFF
-,TRBD1,18,TRBJ1-3,TRBV10-3,TGTGCCATCAGTCCCGGGACAGGGCCTTCATACTCTGGAAACACCATATATTTT,CAISPGTGPSYSGNTIYF
once,TRBD2,16,TRBJ2-1,TRBV5-6,TGTGCCAGCAGCTTAGCACTAGCGGGGGGGTACAATGAGCAGTTCTTC,CASSLALAGGYNEQFF
-,-,14,TRBJ1-1,TRBV7-8,TGTGCCAGCAGCCCGATGTGGCCGAGGTTTGAAGCTTTCTTT,CASSPMWPRFEAFF
once,-,19,TRBJ2-7,TRBV11-2,TGTGCCAGCAGCCCACCCGGATGCAGGGCGGAAGAGAGCTCCTACGAGCAGTACTTC,CASSPPGCRAEESSYEQYF
-,TRBD1,15,TRBJ2-7,TRBV4-3,TGCGCCAGCAGCCAAGGCCGGGACAGGGTCCACGAGCAGTACTTC,CASSQGRDRVHEQYF
-,TRBD1,15,TRBJ2-7,TRBV12-3/TRBV12-4,TGTGCCAGCAGTTTCCCCAACAGGGGGCGATACGAGCAGTACTTC,CASSFPNRGRYEQYF
-,TRBD1,16,TRBJ2-7,TRBV10-3,TGTGCCATCAGTGAGTCGGACAGGTGGCCCCCCTACGAGCAGTACTTC,CAISESDRWPPYEQYF
few,-,16,TRBJ1-3,TRBV4-1,TGCGCCAGCAGCCAAGAAGGCCGCAACTCTGGAAACACCATATATTTT,CASSQEGRNSGNTIYF
-,TRBD2,15,TRBJ2-1,TRBV10-3,TGTGCCATCAGCGCCTCGCTAGCGGGTCGAAATGAGCAGTTCTTC,CAISASLAGRNEQFF
-,-,12,TRBJ2-7,TRBV27,TGTGCCAGCAGTTCCTCTGGCTACGAGCAGTACTTC,CASSSSGYEQYF
-,-,14,TRBJ1-4,TRBV7-2,TGTGCCAGCAGCTTAGTCAGGCGGAGTGAAAAACTGTTTTTT,CASSLVRRSEKLFF
few,-,13,TRBJ2-5,TRBV9,TGTGCCAGCGGTGGCGGGTGGGAAGAGACCCAGTACTTC,CASGGGWEETQYF
-,TRBD2,18,TRBJ2-1,TRBV6-1,TGTGCCAGCAGGCCAGGCCGCGGACTAGCGGGGGGTTACAATGAGCAGTTCTTC,CASRPGRGLAGGYNEQFF
-,TRBD1,19,TRBJ1-2,TRBV27,TGTGCCAGCAGTTTATCGGCAGGGGGTCCGACGGCCGATGATTATGGCTACACCTTC,CASSLSAGGPTADDYGYTF
-,TRBD2,15,TRBJ2-5,TRBV12-3/TRBV12-4,TGTGCCAGCAGTTTCGGGACTAGCGGGGGTGAGACCCAGTACTTC,CASSFGTSGGETQYF
few,-,19,TRBJ1-2,TRBV27,TGTGCCAGCAGTTTTAAAGTCGCGGGGGCGAGAGTAAGGTACTATGGCTACACCTTC,CASSFKVAGARVRYYGYTF
-,-,17,TRBJ2-1,TRBV4-1,TGCGCCAGCAGCCCCACGTTCGGTCCCGCTGGCGGGAATGAGCAGTTCTTC,CASSPTFGPAGGNEQFF
many,-,17,TRBJ2-3,TRBV28,TGTGCCAGCAGTTTCCTAAAGGGGGGAGTAAGCACAGATACGCAGTATTTT,CASSFLKGGVSTDTQYF
-,-,13,TRBJ2-7,TRBV11-2,TGTGCCAGCAGCTTGAGTCAAGACAGCGAGCAGTACTTC,CASSLSQDSEQYF
few,-,12,TRBJ2-2,TRBV4-3,TGCGCCAGCAGCCCCTACACCGGGGAGCTGTTTTTT,CASSPYTGELFF
many,-,17,TRBJ2-1,TRBV5-1,TGCGCCAGCAGCTTGGACCTGCACCCTTCTGGTTACAATGAGCAGTTCTTC,CASSLDLHPSGYNEQFF
-,-,19,TRBJ2-4,TRBV6-5,TGTGCCAGCAGTTACTTTTTGGCTAGTCGTTTTGTGGCCAAAAACATTCAGTACTTC,CASSYFLASRFVAKNIQYF
many,-,14,TRBJ1-1,TRBV7-8,TGTGCCAGCAGCCATCGGGCTGATTACACTGAAGCTTTCTTT,CASSHRADYTEAFF
-,-,12,TRBJ2-2,TRBV20-1,TGCAGTGCTAGAGACAGGCCCGGGGAGCTGTTTTTT,CSARDRPGELFF
-,-,12,TRBJ2-7,TRBV11-2,TGTGCCATCGGGCCACCTTGGGCCGAGCAGTACTTC,CAIGPPWAEQYF
many,-,15,TRBJ2-1,TRBV5-6,TGTGCCAGCAGCTTGGGCGGAAATTCCTACAATGAGCAGTTCTTC,CASSLGGNSYNEQFF
-,-,12,TRBJ1-1,TRBV29-1,TGCAGCGTTGACAGCCCCTGGACTGAAGCTTTCTTT,CSVDSPWTEAFF
-,-,13,TRBJ1-5,TRBV15,TGTGCCACCAGCAGACAACTCAATCAGCCCCAGCATTTT,CATSRQLNQPQHF
many,TRBD1,15,TRBJ1-5,TRBV27,TGTGCCAGCAGTTTATCGGGACAGGGGGCTCAGCCCCAGCATTTT,CASSLSGQGAQPQHF
-,-,16,TRBJ2-7,TRBV15,TGTGCCACCTCGCTTGGGTGGGGTTTTCCCTCCTACGAGCAGTACTTC,CATSLGWGFPSYEQYF
-,-,15,TRBJ2-1,TRBV29-1,TGCAGCGTTGTTAAGGGCGGAAGCTCCTACAATGAGCAGTTCTTC,CSVVKGGSSYNEQFF
many,-,14,TRBJ2-2,TRBV11-2,TGTGCCAGCAGCGGCGAGGTCAACGCCGGGGAGCTGTTTTTT,CASSGEVNAGELFF
-,-,15,TRBJ2-7,TRBV12-3/TRBV12-4,TGTGCCAGCAGTTTAGTGCAGGGGATGTACCGCGAGCAGTACTTC,CASSLVQGMYREQYF
many,-,15,TRBJ2-1,TRBV7-3,TGTGCCAGCAGCTTAACTGGATCCAGCCGCAATGAGCAGTTCTTC,CASSLTGSSRNEQFF
-,TRBD2,19,TRBJ2-5,TRBV24-1,TGTGCCACCAGTGATTGGGAAGGGACTAGCGGGAGAGAGAGCGGGACCCAGTACTTC,CATSDWEGTSGRESGTQYF
many,TRBD2,15,TRBJ2-3,TRBV10-3,TGTGCCATCGCCCGGACTAGCGGGAGTTCAGATACGCAGTATTTT,CAIARTSGSSDTQYF
once,-,14,TRBJ2-2,TRBV9,TGTGCCAGCAGCGTAGGAAAAAACACCGGGGAGCTGTTTTTT,CASSVGKNTGELFF
-,-,13,TRBJ1-2,TRBV7-9,TGTGCCAGCAGGAGGGGTTCTAACTATGGCTACACCTTC,CASRRGSNYGYTF
-,-,14,TRBJ1-1,TRBV5-1,TGCGCCAGCAGCCTCTGGGGGGGCGTCGTTGAAGCTTTCTTT,CASSLWGGVVEAFF
few,-,13,TRBJ1-2,TRBV30,TGTGCCTGGAACCCCGGGGGGGTCTATGGCTACACCTTC,CAWNPGGVYGYTF
-,-,14,TRBJ2-7,TRBV27,TGTGCCAGCAGTTTAACAAGCAGTTACTACGAGCAGTACTTC,CASSLTSSYYEQYF